This is a list of T cell receptor beta chains from one sample in a study of T cell changes during pregnancy in multiple sclerosis. Repertoires were generated with immunoSEQ multiplex PCR, while TCRdb's copy carries only in-frame clones and drops some. The sample shows under 35,000 clones, around 85% of them seen only once. The source was CD8+ T cells from peripheral blood mononuclear cells, collected after pregnancy. The receptors stem from a female donor with multiple sclerosis, enrolled in a pregnancy study. Both conserved end residues are part of each CDR3. A D gene is named only where the DNA matches it firmly. The size field is filled for only some rows; it gives once, few, many or a size class.

j_call	clone_size	d_call	v_call	cdr3_nt	cdr3_aa
TRBJ2-1	-	TRBD1	TRBV9	TGTGCCAGCAGCCTATGGGACAGGGGTAGCTCCTACAATGAGCAGTTCTTC	CASSLWDRGSSYNEQFF
TRBJ2-3	-	-	TRBV2	TGTGCCAGCAGTGATATCAGAGATACGCAGTATTTT	CASSDIRDTQYF
TRBJ1-6	few	TRBD1	TRBV10-3	TGTGCCATCAGTGATGTTGACAGGGCCGATTCACCCCTCCACTTT	CAISDVDRADSPLHF
TRBJ2-7	once	-	TRBV2	TGTGCCAGCAGTGATCTCACCTATTCCTCCTACGAGCAGTACTTC	CASSDLTYSSYEQYF
TRBJ2-2	-	TRBD2	TRBV5-1	TGCGCCAGCAGCCATACTGGGACTAGCGGGCCCCGGCGTACCGGGGAGCTGTTTTTT	CASSHTGTSGPRRTGELFF
TRBJ2-5	-	TRBD1	TRBV13	TGTGCCAGCAGCCCCCAAGGGACAGGAGAGACCCAGTACTTC	CASSPQGTGETQYF
TRBJ1-1	-	-	TRBV19	TGTGCCAGTAGTATGGCACCCTCCCCGAACACTGAAGCTTTCTTT	CASSMAPSPNTEAFF
TRBJ2-7	-	-	TRBV4-2	TGTGCCAGCAGCCAAGAGGGCCGGGGAGGAAGGTACGAGCAGTACTTC	CASSQEGRGGRYEQYF
TRBJ2-5	-	TRBD2	TRBV13	TGTGCCAGCAGCTTAGGCGGGGGACGGGGGGGCCTGTCAGAGACCCAGTACTTC	CASSLGGGRGGLSETQYF
TRBJ2-2	few	-	TRBV7-8	TGTGCCAGCAGCCTACCGGGACACAGAGCTAACACCGGGGAGCTGTTTTTT	CASSLPGHRANTGELFF
TRBJ1-2	-	-	TRBV9	TGTGCCAGCAGCCCGGGAGGGGGGGACCTATATGGCTACACCTTC	CASSPGGGDLYGYTF
TRBJ1-5	few	TRBD1	TRBV5-6	TGTGCCAGCAGCTCAGGACAGGGTCTTCAGCCCCAGCATTTT	CASSSGQGLQPQHF
TRBJ1-1	few	-	TRBV4-2	TGTGCCAGCAGCCAAGGGCAGAACACTGAAGCTTTCTTT	CASSQGQNTEAFF
TRBJ2-3	-	TRBD2	TRBV7-9	TGTGCCAGCAGCCTGCGTACTAGCGGGGGGGCCGTTGGAGATACGCAGTATTTT	CASSLRTSGGAVGDTQYF
TRBJ1-5	-	-	TRBV19	TGTGCCAGTAGTATCGGAGGTCGGCCCCAGCATTTT	CASSIGGRPQHF
TRBJ2-3	-	-	TRBV28	TGTGCCAGCAGTTTGGGGGCCGTTCCGGATACGCAGTATTTT	CASSLGAVPDTQYF
TRBJ2-2	-	TRBD2	TRBV30	TGTGCCTGGACTCCCGCTAGCGGGGGGTTCACCGGGGAGCTGTTTTTT	CAWTPASGGFTGELFF
TRBJ2-6	once	-	TRBV5-4	TGTGCCAGCAGCTTGCTGGACAGTCAAAGTGGGGCCAACGTCCTGACTTTC	CASSLLDSQSGANVLTF
TRBJ1-6	-	TRBD1	TRBV6-6	TGTGCCAGCAGTTATGGGACAGTCGGCCCTCTAAAGGCCCTCCACTTT	CASSYGTVGPLKALHF
TRBJ2-7	-	-	TRBV29-1	TGCAGCGTTGAAGGACTGTCCTACGAGCAGTACTTC	CSVEGLSYEQYF
TRBJ1-4	-	-	TRBV4-1	TGCGCCAGCAGCCCCGCGATTGCAACTAATGAAAAACTGTTTTTT	CASSPAIATNEKLFF
TRBJ2-2	-	TRBD2	TRBV5-6	TGTGCCAGCGGTCGGGGGGGCCGGGAGCTGTTTTTT	CASGRGGRELFF
TRBJ2-7	-	-	TRBV5-1	TGCGCCAGCAGCTTGGGTCGCGAGCAGTACTTC	CASSLGREQYF
TRBJ1-1	-	-	TRBV21-1	TGTGCCAGCAACTACACGAACACTGAAGCTTTCTTT	CASNYTNTEAFF
TRBJ1-2	-	TRBD1	TRBV29-1	TGCAGCGGGGGGACAGGGAACTATGGCTACACCTTC	CSGGTGNYGYTF
TRBJ2-1	-	-	TRBV27	TGTGCCAGTATTTTAGCGGCCTCCTACAATGAGCAGTTCTTC	CASILAASYNEQFF
TRBJ1-1	-	-	TRBV4-3	TGCGCCAGCAGCCAAGACAGGTACAGGGCTGAAGCTTTCTTT	CASSQDRYRAEAFF